The text below deals with one T cell receptor delta chain. The target of this receptor is not known. The TCRdb protein, from a much larger clone, departs from this DNA's translation at residue 9, likely by read error; the protein shown derives from the DNA. These data originate in a study of γδ T cells in repeated Plasmodium falciparum infection (dated by TCRdb to 2020 to 2023). Some background on the complete study: Malian children exposed to intense seasonal malaria transmission were enrolled in the natural-infection arm and compared with Australian children matched for age and gender. Five malaria-naive U.S. adults underwent four controlled human malaria infections by bites from P. falciparum NF54-infected Anopheles stephensi mosquitoes over roughly 580 days. Samples from controlled-infection subjects were taken at baseline, right before selected infections, and 21 days after each infection. The gammadelta TCR repertoires from Mali were analysed in two ways: cross-sectionally during periods with no transmission, and longitudinally across episodes of acute febrile malaria. The study examined how repeated Plasmodium falciparum infection shapes the human gammadelta T cell repertoire, using natural infection in Mali and controlled human malaria infection.

The method behind the library was multiplex PCR. Sequencing instrument: Illumina MiSeq. Both TCR gamma (TRG) and TCR delta (TRD) chains were sequenced from each sorted gammadelta T cell sample. Per the source publication's procedure: Clonotype tree plots, accumulated frequency of the top 20 clonotypes, diversity index (DI) and D75 metrics were included in the repertoire analyses. Clone calls in TCRdb were regenerated from the public reads with CATT, after which identical DNA sequences shared one row. TCRdb's processing, not the study's, gives the V and J calls here. The sample records some 51,000 delta-chain clones, roughly 2% of which are singletons. The ten largest clones take up approximately 25% of the sample. Broader findings and caveats from the paper: In Vdelta2-negative gammadelta TCR repertoires, which were largely Vdelta1+, repeated controlled infections appeared to drive waves of new clonotype selection. Across time and infection, the Vgamma9/Vdelta2+ TCR repertoires showed a highly stable polyclonal makeup, with many TCRgamma sequences overlapping between individuals. Compared with Australian children, Malian children appeared to have Vdelta2-negative gammadelta TCR repertoires that were more clonally expanded, less diverse and less shared. Generalizability was limited because the Malian cohort came from a small rural village made up predominantly of one ethnic group. The controlled-infection cohort was small, limiting analysis of inter-individual variability in gammadelta T cell responses.

The CDR3, from cysteine to phenylalanine, totals 13 residues. Only the CDR3 DNA stays, 39 bases, in frame from base 1. Trimmed from V: 0 bases; trimmed from J: 10 bases; junction bases lacking a gene match: 9. Sequences TVYSNPD (CDR1) and GDNSRS (CDR2) are obtained from the germline V gene (reference sequence). For bulk TCR repertoire analysis, Vgamma9/Vdelta2+ and Vdelta2-negative gammadelta T cell populations were isolated by flow sorting from peripheral blood mononuclear cells. The V and J genes are TRDV3 and TRDJ1, with 9 central nucleotides matching TRDD3. Here the J gene was assigned by germline matching of the DNA, as TCRdb has none. This clonotype originated in a pool of human donors (malaria-infected and uninfected, not separated). The sample was gamma-delta T cells from blood. The CDR3 protein is CAFSRGDTLRLIF. The DNA sequence is as follows: TGTGCCTTTAGTCGGGGGGATACCCTCAGACTCATCTTT.